The T cell receptor beta chain described here comes from a study of blood T cell repertoires in COVID-19. There are 17 residues in the CDR3. V lost 2 bases and J lost 3; bases outside the gene matches: 11. From germline, CDR1 is SGHRS and CDR2 YFSETQ. In the original analysis: Reference gene primers were amplified, and this amplification served to estimate nucleated cell counts. Sequencing was performed with immunoSEQ multiplex PCR; in TCRdb, only in-frame clones are kept and a portion is missing. The D gene and trimming were derived from the DNA, and the V and J assignments and clone size from that table. The sample carries 55,000 to 75,000 clones, over 65% recorded once.

The sample comprised peripheral blood. The sequence was collected from a human donor in a cohort sampled during active COVID-19. V is TRBV5-1 and J is TRBJ2-3, with 8 bases that match TRBD2. Written as DNA, the CDR3 is TGCGCCAGCAGCTTTACTAGCGGTCCTATGGGAACAGATACGCAGTATTTT. This translates into CASSFTSGPMGTDTQYF.